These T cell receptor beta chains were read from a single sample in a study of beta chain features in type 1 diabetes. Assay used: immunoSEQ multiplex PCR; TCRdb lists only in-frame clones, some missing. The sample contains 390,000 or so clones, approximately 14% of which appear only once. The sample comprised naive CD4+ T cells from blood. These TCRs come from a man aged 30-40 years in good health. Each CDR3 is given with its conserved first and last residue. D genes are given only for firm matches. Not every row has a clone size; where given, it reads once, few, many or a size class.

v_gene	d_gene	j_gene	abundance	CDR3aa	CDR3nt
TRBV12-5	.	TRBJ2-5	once	CASGLPSKAGVWETQYF	TGTGCTAGTGGTTTGCCCTCAAAAGCAGGGGTGTGGGAGACCCAGTACTTC
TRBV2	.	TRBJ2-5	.	CASSDDLGETQYF	TGTGCCAGCAGTGATGACCTAGGGGAGACCCAGTACTTC
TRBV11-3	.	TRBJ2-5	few	CASSPNRVGAETQYF	TGTGCCAGCAGCCCTAACAGGGTTGGGGCAGAGACCCAGTACTTC
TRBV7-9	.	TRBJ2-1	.	CASSLSGGLEQFF	TGTGCCAGCAGCTTATCCGGGGGCTTAGAGCAGTTCTTC
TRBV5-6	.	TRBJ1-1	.	CASSLSGTQGYTEAFF	TGTGCCAGCAGCTTGTCAGGTACGCAGGGGTACACTGAAGCTTTCTTT
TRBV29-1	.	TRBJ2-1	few	CSVAKRPYNEQFF	TGCAGCGTTGCAAAGCGGCCCTACAATGAGCAGTTCTTC
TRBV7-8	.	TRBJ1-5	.	CASSPSRQGNQPQHF	TGTGCCAGCAGCCCCTCAAGACAGGGCAATCAGCCCCAGCATTTT
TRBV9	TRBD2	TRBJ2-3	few	CASSGGSGASTDTQYF	TGTGCCAGCAGCGGAGGAAGCGGGGCAAGCACAGATACGCAGTATTTT
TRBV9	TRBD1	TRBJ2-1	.	CASSVQGALYNEQFF	TGTGCCAGCAGCGTACAGGGGGCGTTGTACAATGAGCAGTTCTTC
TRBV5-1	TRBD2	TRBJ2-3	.	CASRPLAGGTDTQYF	TGCGCCAGCAGACCGCTAGCGGGGGGCACAGATACGCAGTATTTT
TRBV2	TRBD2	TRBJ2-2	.	CASSQGTSPYTGELFF	TGTGCCAGCAGTCAGGGGACTAGTCCGTACACCGGGGAGCTGTTTTTT
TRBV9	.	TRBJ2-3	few	CASSVVSTDTQYF	TGTGCCAGCAGCGTAGTGAGCACAGATACGCAGTATTTT
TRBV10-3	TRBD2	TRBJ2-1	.	CAISPSGSASSYNEQFF	TGTGCCATCAGTCCTAGCGGGAGCGCTAGCTCCTACAATGAGCAGTTCTTC
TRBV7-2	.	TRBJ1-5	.	CASSLGIAGSNQPQHF	TGTGCCAGCAGCTTAGGCATTGCAGGGAGTAATCAGCCCCAGCATTTT
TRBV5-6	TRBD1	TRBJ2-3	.	CASSLGTGYTDTQYF	TGTGCCAGCAGCTTGGGGACAGGGTACACAGATACGCAGTATTTT
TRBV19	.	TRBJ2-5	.	CASRMGHGQTQYF	TGTGCCAGTAGAATGGGCCATGGACAGACCCAGTACTTC
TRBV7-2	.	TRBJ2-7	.	CASSSGTRPYEQYF	TGTGCCAGCAGCTCCGGGACGCGACCCTACGAGCAGTACTTC
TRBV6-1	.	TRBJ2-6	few	CASCRISGANVLTF	TGTGCCAGCTGCAGAATCTCTGGGGCCAACGTCCTGACTTTC
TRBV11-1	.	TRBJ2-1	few	CASSSGTLYNEQFF	TGTGCCAGCAGCTCCGGGACACTCTACAATGAGCAGTTCTTC
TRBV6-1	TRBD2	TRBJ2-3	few	CASSEPLAGRTDTQYF	TGTGCCAGCAGTGAACCCTTAGCGGGGCGCACAGATACGCAGTATTTT
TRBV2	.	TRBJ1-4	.	CASRVLSEKLFF	TGTGCCAGCAGGGTTTTGAGTGAAAAACTGTTTTTT
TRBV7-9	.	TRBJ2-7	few	CASSPVYEQYF	TGTGCCAGCAGCCCCGTCTACGAGCAGTACTTC